This record looks at one T cell receptor beta chain sequence and its context. The germline CDR1 and CDR2 sequences are SGDLS and YYNGEE. V shed 3 bases, J shed 7 bases, and the junction held 11 bases outside the gene matches. The CDR3 has 17 amino acids. The data stem from a study of T cell changes during pregnancy in multiple sclerosis. TCRdb keeps only in-frame clones here, not all; method: immunoSEQ multiplex PCR. Of tens of thousands of clones listed, 92% are singletons. The J gene is TRBJ1-6, the V gene TRBV9; the match to TRBD1 covers 9 bases. This sample comprised CD4+ T cells from peripheral blood mononuclear cells, obtained after pregnancy. This TCR was recovered from a female donor with multiple sclerosis, enrolled in a pregnancy study. Here the CDR3 DNA reads TGTGCCAGCAGCGGACCGGGACAGGGCAGCGGAAATTCACCCCTCCACTTT. Translating gives CASSGPGQGSGNSPLHF. The full variable domain, its missing parts supplied by reference TRBV9 and TRBJ1-6, is DSGVTQTPKHLITATGQRVTLRCSPRSGDLSVYWYQQSLDQGLQFLIQYYNGEERAKGNILERFSAQQFPDLHSELNLSSLELGDSALYFCASSGPGQGSGNSPLHFGNGTRLTVT.